This TCR beta chain is from a study of blood T cell repertoires in COVID-19. The junction had 7 bases not matched to a gene; V was cut back by 6 bases and J by 4 bases. CDR3 length: 15 residues. Germline V CDR1 and CDR2: SGHTA, FQGNSA. The assay was immunoSEQ multiplex PCR, and TCRdb's table has in-frame clones only and misses some. Of more than 70,000 clones listed, around 83% are singletons. The clonotype comes from a woman aged 70-85 years with acute or convalescent COVID-19. This rearrangement joins TRBV7-2 to TRBJ2-5, with TRBD2 matching 11 bases. Specimen: peripheral blood. The CDR3 here is CASSILAGEGETQYF. The CDR3 DNA is TGTGCCAGCAGTATACTAGCGGGAGAAGGAGAGACCCAGTACTTC.